The text below deals with one T cell receptor (beta chain). The data derive from a study of blood T cell repertoires in COVID-19. Across the study: T cells, B-cell-depleted T cells, or PBMCs provided the cDNA or gDNA that served as material.

TCRdb's table, derived via immunoSEQ multiplex PCR, lists solely in-frame clones and lacks some. The sample shows 110,000 or so clones, 86% of them seen only once. J lost 4 bases, V lost 5 bases, and 12 bases had no gene match. Per the germline V gene, CDR1 is MRHNA and CDR2 is SNTAGT. This CDR3 is 16 amino acids long. The source of this sequence is a man between 70 and 80 years old who had recovered from COVID-19. Sequencing was done on a sample of peripheral blood. The genes are TRBV6-4 and TRBJ2-7; 9 bases are a match to TRBD2. CDR3 protein: CASSRPLSGRSYEQYF. The CDR3 bases are TGTGCCAGCAGTCGACCACTGAGCGGGAGGAGTTACGAGCAGTACTTC.